The 22 T cell receptor beta chains below come from one sample, sequenced in a study of response to subunit inactivated influenza vaccine. One entry per CDR3 protein, called by TCRdb with MiXCR from the RT-PCR reads. The sample includes roughly 760,000 distinct CDR3 sequences, 21% seen only once; the top ten take roughly 10%. The starting material was PBMCs from blood, obtained roughly 5 days after vaccination. The receptors stem from a man aged 45 to 65 who received an inactivated influenza vaccine.

V and J are TRBV24-1 and TRBJ2-3; 8 nucleotides agree with TRBD2. Per germline, CDR1 KGHDR and CDR2 SFDVKD. The V segment lost 5 bases and the J segment 1 base; nucleotides outside the gene matches: 10. There are 17 residues in the CDR3. The CDR3 is CATSGLAGRGGTDTQYF. Written as DNA, the CDR3 is TGTGCCACCAGTGGTTTAGCGGGGAGAGGGGGCACAGATACGCAGTATTTT.

This clonotype was observed a handful of times. The chain couples TRBV10-3 to TRBJ2-1; 7 bases are shared with TRBD1. In germline, CDR1 is ENHRY, CDR2 SYGVKD. The CDR3 has 14 residues. With 10 bases clipped from V and 1 base from J, the junction kept 7 bases outside the gene matches. The DNA of the CDR3 is TGTGCCACCCAACAGGGGATGTCCTACAATGAGCAGTTCTTC. Its protein is CATQQGMSYNEQFF.

The V gene is TRBV12-3 or TRBV12-4, the J gene TRBJ2-1; D is possibly TRBD2 (5 bases). The CDR3 is made up of 15 amino acids. With 5 bases removed from V and 8 bases from J, the gap between germline ends came to 19 bases. CDR3 sequence: CASSPSGSLADEQFF. The CDR3 DNA follows: TGTGCCAGCAGTCCCTCCGGGTCCCTAGCCGATGAGCAGTTCTTC.

V is TRBV12-3 or TRBV12-4 and J is TRBJ1-2; weak D call: TRBD1 (5 bases). Trimming took 6 bases from V and 8 from J, leaving 16 bases between them. The CDR3 sequence is 13 residues long. The CDR3 DNA is TGTGCCAGCAGCCTCGGGGCCCTTCAGGGCTACACCTTC. Translated, it gives CASSLGALQGYTF.

This clonotype appeared a few times. The gene calls are TRBV20-1 and TRBJ1-1, with TRBD1 matching over 7 bases. CDR1 is DFQATT and CDR2 is SNEGSKA in the germline V gene (reference sequence). This CDR3 region has 9 residues. The CDR3, as DNA: TGCACAGGGGGCACTGAAGCTTTCTTT. It codes for CTGGTEAFF.

This clonotype was counted only a few times. One end of the junction does not line up with germline, which may come from a read error. The J gene is TRBJ2-5, the V gene TRBV7-7; 9 nucleotides agree with TRBD1. Germline CDR1 and CDR2: SSHAT and FNYEAQ (reference sequence). This CDR3 has 16 amino acids. CDR3 protein: CASSLGTGLGQETQYF. CDR3 DNA: TGTGCTAGCAGCTTAGGGACAGGGCTAGGGCAAGAGACCCAGTACTTC.

V usage is TRBV3-1 and J usage is TRBJ2-5; D might be TRBD1 (5 bases). This CDR3 spans 13 amino acids. Between the trimmed V and J ends, which lost 1 base and 5 bases, there was a span of 8 bases. The germline CDR1 and CDR2 sequences are LGHDT and YNNKEL (reference sequence). The CDR3 DNA is TGTGCCAGCAGCCAAGGCAGGGCCGAGACCCAGTACTTC. It translates to CASSQGRAETQYF.

This clonotype has more than one count but fewer than ten. This chain uses TRBV10-3 with TRBJ2-7; 9 nucleotides agree with TRBD1. The germline V gene encodes CDR1 ENHRY and CDR2 SYGVKD. V trimming: 6 bases; J trimming: 6 bases; junction bases outside the gene matches: 9. The CDR3 loop spans 14 amino acids. CDR3 residues: CAIRDRDRAIEQYF. CDR3 DNA sequence: TGTGCCATCAGGGATCGGGACAGGGCGATCGAGCAGTACTTC.

This clonotype was picked up many times. This sequence joins TRBV12-3 or TRBV12-4 and TRBJ2-3; D is undetermined. Between the trimmed V and J ends, which lost 3 bases and 0 bases, there was a span of 4 bases. This CDR3 is built from 13 residues. The CDR3 coding sequence is TGTGCCAGCAGTTTCGTTAGCACAGATACGCAGTATTTT. This translates into CASSFVSTDTQYF.

Only a few counts were recorded for this clonotype. The chain recombines TRBV4-3 with TRBJ2-6; 7 bases map to TRBD1. Germline V gene data show CDR1 as LGHNA and CDR2 as YSLEER. With V trimmed by 4 bases and J by 0 bases, 9 bases remained unmatched. The CDR3 spans 18 residues. The CDR3 loop reads CASSLEPGQSSGANVLTF. The CDR3 DNA reads as TGCGCCAGCAGCCTAGAGCCGGGACAGAGCTCTGGGGCCAACGTCCTGACTTTC.

This clonotype was picked up a small number of times. The rearrangement links TRBV20-1 to TRBJ2-1; TRBD2 is a possible D gene (6 bases). Germline CDR1 DFQATT, CDR2 SNEGSKA (reference sequence). The CDR3 consists of 15 residues. V lost 3 bases, J lost 7 bases, and 19 bases lay in between. In DNA, the CDR3 is TGCAGTGCTAGTATCGCGGGGCGACATGGGAATGAGCAGTTCTTC. It yields the protein CSASIAGRHGNEQFF.

This clonotype was seen many times. V is TRBV4-3 and J is TRBJ1-2; D may be TRBD1 (6 bases). Trimming shortened V by 0 bases and J by 3 bases, and 14 bases separated the two germline ends. Germline CDR1 LGHNA, CDR2 YSLEER. The CDR3 loop spans 16 amino acids. CDR3 DNA: TGCGCCAGCAGCCAAGATATTGGACAGCGTTACTATGGCTACACCTTC. Its translation: CASSQDIGQRYYGYTF.

V gene TRBV5-5 combines with J gene TRBJ1-1, with 8 bases fitting TRBD1. The ends lost 6 bases at V and 6 bases at J; junction bases unmatched: 10. The length of the CDR3 is 14 residues. Germline CDR1 and CDR2: SGHKS and YYEKEE (reference sequence). CDR3 DNA sequence: TGTGCCAGCATCAAAAACAGGGGGTCGGCTGAAGCTTTCTTT. Protein product: CASIKNRGSAEAFF.

The rearrangement links TRBV6-2 or TRBV6-3 to TRBJ1-6; TRBD1 agrees at 8 bases. V shed 2 bases, J shed 9 bases, and the junction held 6 bases outside the gene matches. The CDR3 has 15 amino acids. The germline CDR1 and CDR2 sequences are MNHEY and SVGEGT. CDR3 residues: CASSYKPGGISPLHF. CDR3 nucleotide sequence: TGTGCCAGCAGTTACAAACCAGGGGGCATTTCACCCCTCCACTTT.

This clonotype has more than one count but fewer than ten. V is TRBV28 and J is TRBJ1-6; 9 nucleotides agree with TRBD1. CDR1 and CDR2 from the germline V gene are MDHEN and SYDVKM. The trim removed 5 bases at V and 12 bases at J, leaving 11 bases unmatched. The CDR3 is made up of 15 amino acids. This CDR3 is CASSPTGQGRKPLHF. CDR3 nucleotides: TGTGCCAGCAGTCCTACGGGACAGGGCCGTAAACCCCTCCACTTT. Looking up the rest from reference TRBV28 and TRBJ1-6 gives the full variable domain: DVKVTQSSRYLVKRTGEKVFLECVQDMDHENMFWYRQDPGLGLRLIYFSYDVKMKEKGDIPEGYSVSREKKERFSLILESASTNQTSMYLCASSPTGQGRKPLHFGNGTRLTVT.

This chain uses TRBV9 with TRBJ2-3, with TRBD1 identical over 8 bases. The CDR3 is made up of 16 amino acids. V lost 4 bases to trimming and J lost 0 bases; unmatched junction nucleotides: 7. Germline V gene lookup returns CDR1 SGDLS and CDR2 YYNGEE. DNA of the CDR3: TGTGCCAGCAGCCCCCGACAGGGGATGAGCACAGATACGCAGTATTTT. Its protein is CASSPRQGMSTDTQYF.

This clonotype came up a few times. The chain uses TRBV24-1 and TRBJ1-5, with D unclear. Looked up from germline, CDR1 is KGHDR and CDR2 is SFDVKD. Trimming took off 7 bases at V and 3 bases at J, with 12 bases between the two ends. The CDR3 has 14 amino acids. CDR3 bases: TGTGCCACCAGCCCGGCGGGGAACAATCAGCCCCAGCATTTT. Amino acids: CATSPAGNNQPQHF.

The chain combines TRBV6-1 with TRBJ2-7; either TRBD1 or TRBD2 may supply D (7 bases each). The V and J ends lost 6 bases and 5 bases respectively, with 23 bases between them. Germline CDR1 reads MNHNS; CDR2 reads SASEGT. The CDR3 runs to 16 residues. The CDR3 here is CASSPQGGRAGNEQYF. The CDR3 coding sequence is TGTGCCAGCAGCCCTCAGGGGGGGCGGGCTGGGAACGAGCAGTACTTC.

This clonotype was observed a few times. This rearrangement joins TRBV4-2 to TRBJ1-2; D gene uncertain. The CDR3 loop spans 15 amino acids. CDR1 is LGHNA, CDR2 YNFKEQ, per germline. Trimming removed 0 bases at V and 0 bases at J, with 8 bases between. DNA of the CDR3: TGTGCCAGCAGCCAAGAGGGCCACACTAACTATGGCTACACCTTC. As protein: CASSQEGHTNYGYTF.

This clonotype was observed a few times. V gene TRBV20-1 combines with J gene TRBJ2-5; D gene ambiguous. The CDR3 is 14 residues long. V lost 0 bases, J lost 1 base, and 9 bases lay in between. The germline V gene encodes CDR1 DFQATT and CDR2 SNEGSKA (reference sequence). The CDR3, as DNA: TGCAGTGCTAGAGATCGGGCTATCCAAGAGACCCAGTACTTC. Its translation: CSARDRAIQETQYF.

This clonotype has a handful of counts. The rearrangement uses TRBV11-2 and TRBJ2-5, with TRBD2 matching over 11 bases. The CDR3 runs 17 residues. The germline V gene has CDR1 SGHAT and CDR2 FQNNGV. The junction had 4 bases not matched to a gene; V was cut back by 0 bases and J by 1 base. The CDR3: CASSLESLAGGQETQYF. The CDR3, as DNA: TGTGCCAGCAGCTTAGAGTCGCTAGCGGGGGGCCAAGAGACCCAGTACTTC.

The chain links TRBV20-1 to TRBJ2-7; no clear D gene. CDR1 is DFQATT and CDR2 is SNEGSKA in the germline V gene (reference sequence). This CDR3 contains 13 residues. Trimming cost V 3 bases and J 3 bases, with 12 bases left between them. The CDR3 spells CSASSTVVYEQYF. The CDR3 nucleotides are TGCAGTGCTAGTTCGACGGTGGTCTACGAGCAGTACTTC.